The clone carrying this T cell receptor beta chain was found many times. Multiplex PCR, run in two rounds, amplified TCR beta CDR3 from genomic DNA. Each TRBV and TRBJ gene had its own primer in the first PCR round. TCRdb re-analysed the multiplex PCR reads in MiXCR, keeping a single row per CDR3 protein. Altogether about 30,000 distinct CDR3 sequences are present, approximately 51% being singletons, with the ten largest covering approximately 16%. The data stem from a study of prognosis after radiotherapy for stage I lung cancer. The TCR comes from a donor over 45 with non-small cell lung cancer. The starting material was PBMCs, obtained before or after stereotactic body radiation therapy (not recorded which).

CDR3 amino acids: CSVEEPRMRDTQYF. As DNA, the CDR3 is TGCAGCGTTGAAGAGCCGAGGATGAGGGATACGCAGTATTTT. J is TRBJ2-3 and V is TRBV29-1; D unresolved. Germline assignment: CDR1 SQVTM and CDR2 ANQGSEA. The CDR3 length is 14 residues. V was clipped by 0 bases and J by 6 bases, with 13 bases between them.